The 4 T cell receptor beta chains in this list originate from one sample, sequenced in a study of cytomegalovirus exposure and HLA in healthy donors (dated by TCRdb to 2017 to 2019). The library came from the immunoSEQ multiplex PCR assay. For the multiplex PCR, a mixture combining 60 forward primers for TCR Vbeta segments and 13 reverse primers for TCR Jbeta segments was used. Not all clones reach the TCRdb copy of this immuneACCESS table, which keeps in-frame sequences only. Checked studies attribute under half of the gap to unresolved V genes and leave the rest unexplained. This sample is represented by approximately 190,000 clones; 65% to 85% of them were singletons. 3.5% to 4% of the sample comes from the top ten. The sequenced material came from PBMCs. These receptors all come from a man aged 45-65 years in good health and CMV-seronegative.

The V and J genes are TRBV28 and TRBJ1-5, with D perhaps TRBD1 (6 bases). The CDR3 has 15 residues. Germline V gives CDR1 MDHEN, CDR2 SYDVKM. V dropped 1 base and J dropped 7 bases, with 14 bases sitting between them. The CDR3 reads CASSLYGGWGQPQHF. CDR3 DNA sequence: TGTGCCAGCAGTTTATATGGGGGCTGGGGGCAGCCCCAGCATTTT.

Remarks on this clone: At one end the junction does not follow the germline gene, possibly because of a read error. This chain connects TRBV7-9 to TRBJ1-1, with a tentative D call TRBD1 (6 bases). Germline assignment: CDR1 SEHNR and CDR2 FQNEAQ (reference sequence). The CDR3 runs 16 residues. The CDR3 nucleotides read TGTTCCAGCAGCTTAGCTCCAATGCAGGGGAAAACTGAAGCTTTCTTT. Translating gives CSSSLAPMQGKTEAFF.

The chain recombines TRBV6-5 with TRBJ2-5; D uncertain. Germline CDR1 is MNHEY and CDR2 is SVGAGI. The CDR3 spans 12 residues. V was shortened by 5 bases and J by 5 bases, with 9 bases between the two germline ends. The CDR3 reads CASSETWETQYF. Written as DNA, the CDR3 is TGTGCCAGCAGTGAAACATGGGAGACCCAGTACTTC.

V usage is TRBV5-1 and J usage is TRBJ2-3, with TRBD2 matching 13 bases. V lost 1 base, J lost 6 bases, and 5 bases stayed unmatched. The CDR3 consists of 16 residues. Germline lookup yields CDR1 SGHRS and CDR2 YFSETQ. CDR3 amino acids: CASSLSRGLAGDTQYF. For the CDR3, the DNA is TGCGCCAGCAGCTTGTCACGGGGACTAGCGGGGGATACGCAGTATTTT.